The T cell receptor (beta chain) described here comes from a study of T cells in Graves' hyperthyroidism and ophthalmopathy (dated by TCRdb to about 2019). As for the study more broadly: Peripheral blood samples were taken at initial diagnosis, before any treatment was given. For training and testing, the approximately 97 patients in the discovery cohort were randomly divided in a 7:3 ratio. Following sampling, methimazole starting at 30 mg daily was given to hyperthyroidism patients, and high-dose intravenous methylprednisolone was given to ophthalmopathy patients. According to the paper, TCR Vbeta CDR3 sequencing was carried out on about 140 peripheral blood samples, which came from more than 40 ophthalmopathy, roughly 75 hyperthyroidism and roughly 17 progressor patients. Prospective prediction of ophthalmopathy was tested in an independent validation cohort of fewer than 20 hyperthyroidism patients and 17 patients who later progressed to ophthalmopathy. Thyroid tissue and blood T-cell repertoires from six Graves' hyperthyroidism patients were also compared in the study. TCR V-J signatures able to tell the groups apart were searched for in a discovery cohort of 90 to 100 patients, of whom more than 40 had Graves' ophthalmopathy and more than 55 had stable Graves' hyperthyroidism.

This clonotype was counted at least ten times. Its antigen specificity is not known. Base-call qualities are not available, and no considerably larger clone is one nucleotide away. Ophthalmopathy patients had moderately to severely active disease, Clinical Activity Score of at least 3, NOSPECS grade of at least 4, and duration under 3 months. The study excluded patients with uncontrolled infections, other autoimmune diseases, pregnancy or lactation. Diagnoses were based on clinical symptoms, serum thyroxine and TRAb, thyroid ultrasound and orbital computed tomography. Ficoll-Paque density gradient centrifugation was used to isolate PBMCs from around 10 ml of fresh peripheral blood. Total RNA was extracted with Trizol reagent, and quality was checked on an Agilent 2100 Bioanalyzer. TCR beta CDR3 regions were amplified from RNA transcripts. The TCR CDR3 was subjected to a first round of RT-PCR using the HTBI primer set and the Qiagen OneStep RT-PCR kit. Libraries were constructed in a second round of multiplex PCR, after which size selection and purification were carried out. Paired-end sequencing of the libraries was performed with 100 bp reads on an Illumina HiSeq2000. The paper's data handling went like this. SOAPnuke was used to process the raw data, throwing out any read that contained adapters or uncalled bases, had a mean Phred below 15, or lacked an exact constant-primer or identifier match. COPE v1.2.5 was used to merge high-quality paired reads, and clonotypes were defined as unique nucleotide sequences. Clonotypes were aligned to IMGT TRBV, TRBD and TRBJ reference segments using MiTCR v1.1. The analysis included only V-J combinations with a frequency above 0.0001, which together covered over 98% of the repertoires. The TCS score was defined as F50 (clonal expansion) divided by E x V (chaos), with BLOSUM62-based TCRdist calculated between CDR3 peptides within each V-J. Welch's t-statistics and random forest reduced fewer than 550 V-J features to about 13, which were used in a naive Bayes classifier (R e1071). In TCRdb, the public reads were trimmed at Q25 with fastp and aligned with MiXCR, with productive beta chains retained. Rows are combined by CDR3 protein, so each entry shows the most common genes and DNA. TCRdb's processing, not the authors' own work, is the source of the V and J calls. Across this sample there are 500,000 to 750,000 distinct CDR3 sequences, with approximately 15% seen only once. The ten largest clones take up less than 9% of the sample.

The germline V gene (reference sequence) gives CDR1 as MNHEY and CDR2 as SMNVEV. Trimming removed 4 bases from V and 5 bases from J, leaving 15 bases between the germline ends. Measured from the cysteine to the phenylalanine, the CDR3 is 15 residues long. The kept DNA is CDR3 alone, 45 bases in frame from the first base. The paper's findings and limits, for the study overall: Ophthalmopathy was separated from stable hyperthyroidism by a 13 V-J signature model, with 85% to 90% sensitivity and roughly 81% specificity obtained in cross-validation and 80%/75% obtained in testing. No statistical method was used to set the sample size in advance, and investigators knew the group allocation. Most expanded thyroid clonotypes (frequency above 0.001) were also found in blood, which suggests that blood repertoires may mirror thyroid immune responses. During validation, the model predicted progression to ophthalmopathy a median of about 6.5 months ahead of onset, with almost 71% sensitivity and 72% to 80% specificity.

The sequence came from a woman between 18 and 29 years old with Graves' ophthalmopathy. The chain links TRBV27 with TRBJ2-1; the best D guess is TRBD2, with 6 bases matching. What was sequenced was blood. The CDR3 region reads CASSSHTGLNNEQFF. The DNA is as follows: TGTGCCAGCAGTTCCCACACGGGACTCAACAATGAGCAGTTCTTC.